One and the same sample provided the 30 T cell receptor beta chains below, sequenced in a study of blood T cell repertoires in COVID-19. Using immunoSEQ multiplex PCR, the repertoire was profiled, and TCRdb retains in-frame clones only, with some absent. Of 130,000 or so clones listed, approximately 80% are singletons. The sample consisted of peripheral blood. The receptors here all came from a woman aged 60-75 years with acute or convalescent COVID-19.

The J gene is TRBJ1-1, the V gene TRBV6-5; 9 bases map to TRBD1. This CDR3 has 15 residues. Germline assignment: CDR1 MNHEY and CDR2 SVGAGI. Germline trimming cut 0 bases from V and 5 bases from J; bases unmatched to any gene: 4. CDR3: CASSYSGTGMTEAFF. In DNA form, the CDR3 reads TGTGCCAGCAGTTACTCGGGGACAGGGATGACTGAAGCTTTCTTT.

The chain couples TRBV7-3 to TRBJ1-1, with 8 bases fitting TRBD1. The J segment lost 4 bases and the V segment lost 2 bases, leaving 9 bases of the junction unmatched. Germline lookup yields CDR1 SGHTA and CDR2 FQGTGA. The CDR3 consists of 16 residues. CDR3 region: CASSLGPQGVGTEAFF. CDR3 nucleotide sequence: TGTGCCAGCAGCTTAGGACCACAGGGGGTAGGCACTGAAGCTTTCTTT.

The rearrangement links TRBV28 to TRBJ2-7; 8 nucleotides match TRBD1. The germline CDR1 and CDR2 sequences are MDHEN and SYDVKM. The trim removed 6 bases at V and 5 bases at J, leaving 9 bases unmatched. CDR3 size: 14 residues. The CDR3 nucleotides read TGTGCCAGCAGGCCGGGACAGGTACGGCACGAGCAGTACTTC. Protein product: CASRPGQVRHEQYF.

The chain has TRBV28 and TRBJ2-2; the D gene is possibly TRBD1 (7 bases). In germline, CDR1 is MDHEN, CDR2 SYDVKM. Deletions cut 6 bases from V and 7 bases from J, with 15 bases between. The CDR3 length is 14 residues. The CDR3 reads CASRDQGGGGELFF. Written as DNA, the CDR3 is TGTGCCAGCAGAGACCAGGGGGGAGGCGGGGAGCTGTTTTTT.

The V call is TRBV6-5, the J call TRBJ1-6; D is unresolved. The V gene lost 4 bases and the J gene lost 8 bases, with 15 bases spanning the gap. Germline values: CDR1 MNHEY, CDR2 SVGAGI. The CDR3 is 15 amino acids. The CDR3 loop reads CASSFISISDSPLHF. CDR3 bases: TGTGCCAGCAGTTTTATATCAATCTCGGATTCACCCCTCCACTTT.

V usage is TRBV30 and J usage is TRBJ2-3, with 10 bases identical to TRBD2. This CDR3 is 13 amino acids long. Germline CDR1 and CDR2: GTSNPN and SVGIG (reference sequence). Germline trimming cut 5 bases from V and 1 base from J; bases unmatched to any gene: 0. The CDR3, as DNA: TGTGCCTGGGGGACTAGCGGCACAGATACGCAGTATTTT. It encodes CAWGTSGTDTQYF.

The rearrangement links TRBV6-1 to TRBJ1-2, with D uncertain. The CDR3 extends over 12 amino acids. CDR1 MNHNS and CDR2 SASEGT come from the germline V gene. V lost 0 bases to trimming and J lost 8 bases, with 7 bases between them. The DNA for the CDR3 is TGTGCCAGCAGTGAAGCCGCGCGGGGCTACACCTTC. Its translation is CASSEAARGYTF.

V usage is TRBV5-1 and J usage is TRBJ2-1; a possible D gene is TRBD2 (6 bases). CDR3 length: 15 residues. Germline CDR1 and CDR2: SGHRS and YFSETQ. V gave up 4 bases and J gave up 0 bases, with 11 bases separating them. The CDR3, as DNA: TGCGCCAGCAGCCTCCGGGAGATCTCCTACAATGAGCAGTTCTTC. Translating gives CASSLREISYNEQFF.

The rearrangement joins TRBV5-1 to TRBJ1-4; the D gene is possibly TRBD1 (5 bases). V lost 0 bases and J 7 bases, leaving 19 bases between the germline ends. The CDR3 covers 17 residues. Germline V gene lookup returns CDR1 SGHRS and CDR2 YFSETQ. Here the CDR3 DNA reads TGCGCCAGCAGCTTGGTTGGACAAGGCGGCTTACGTGAAAAACTGTTTTTT. Its translation: CASSLVGQGGLREKLFF.

The CDR3 DNA reads as TGTGCCAGCGGTCAGGGATACACTGAAGCTTTCTTT. This gives the protein CASGQGYTEAFF. The chain is built from TRBV12-3 or TRBV12-4 and TRBJ1-1; tentatively, D is TRBD1 (5 bases). The CDR3 consists of 12 residues. V was cut by 8 bases and J by 3 bases, with 10 bases left in between.

This clone occurred a few times. This sequence joins TRBV19 and TRBJ2-7, with 9 bases matching TRBD1. This CDR3 has 14 amino acids. The germline V gene has CDR1 LNHDA and CDR2 SQIVND (reference sequence). After removal of 6 bases from V and 4 bases from J, the junction contained 7 bases not matched to a gene. The DNA for the CDR3 is TGTGCCAGTAGCCGACGGGACAGGGCTTACGAGCAGTACTTC. The encoded protein is CASSRRDRAYEQYF.

V usage is TRBV15 and J usage is TRBJ1-2, with 8 bases that match TRBD1. The CDR3 sequence is 14 residues long. Germline V gene lookup returns CDR1 LNHNV and CDR2 YYDKDF (reference sequence). V lost 3 bases, J lost 3 bases, and 3 bases stayed unmatched. CDR3 in amino acids: CATSRIQGDYGYTF. As DNA, the CDR3 is TGTGCCACCAGCAGGATACAGGGGGACTATGGCTACACCTTC.

The CDR3, as DNA: TGCGCCAGCAGCCAAGGCGGGGGGGCGGCGGGAAACACCATATATTTT. This encodes CASSQGGGAAGNTIYF. This chain joins TRBV4-1 and TRBJ1-3; TRBD1 might be the D (6 bases). V lost 1 base and J lost 4, with 14 bases in between. Germline CDR1 MGHRA, CDR2 YSYEKL. This CDR3 region has 16 residues.

The table lists this clone with a few counts. The V and J genes are TRBV19 and TRBJ1-5; the D gene is possibly TRBD1 (6 bases). Trimming took off 6 bases at V and 4 bases at J, with 13 bases between the two ends. The CDR3 contains 14 residues. The V gene's germline CDR1 is LNHDA and CDR2 SQIVND (reference sequence). The CDR3 DNA is TGTGCCAGTAGAGAGGGACACCTTAATCAGCCCCAGCATTTT. Its protein is CASREGHLNQPQHF.

This rearrangement joins TRBV7-8 to TRBJ1-6; tentative D call: TRBD1 (6 bases). The germline V gene encodes CDR1 SGHVS and CDR2 FQNEAQ. The CDR3 totals 15 residues. Trimming left V 0 bases short and J 7 bases short, with 10 bases between. The CDR3 protein is CASSLAFTGNSPLHF. Here the CDR3 DNA reads TGTGCCAGCAGCTTAGCGTTCACAGGGAATTCACCCCTCCACTTT.

This clone was seen once. V gene TRBV7-9 combines with J gene TRBJ1-6, with 8 bases that match TRBD1. Trimming at V came to 5 bases and at J to 6 bases, leaving 3 bases not matched to a gene. The CDR3 runs to 14 residues. From germline, CDR1 is SEHNR and CDR2 FQNEAQ (reference sequence). In nucleotides, the CDR3 is TGTGCCAGCAGCCGGGACAGGCCTAATTCACCCCTCCACTTT. It translates to CASSRDRPNSPLHF.

V is TRBV24-1 and J is TRBJ1-2, with TRBD1 matching over 8 bases. Looked up from germline, CDR1 is KGHDR and CDR2 is SFDVKD. The CDR3 is 12 amino acids. Losses at the gene ends were 7 bases for V and 5 bases for J; bases not matched to a gene: 2. The CDR3 spells CATSRQGYGYTF. CDR3 bases: TGTGCCACCAGCAGACAGGGGTATGGCTACACCTTC.

V and J are TRBV28 and TRBJ2-7, with TRBD1 matching 7 bases. Germline lookup yields CDR1 MDHEN and CDR2 SYDVKM. J lost 2 bases, V lost 7 bases, and 8 bases had no gene match. The CDR3 loop spans 14 amino acids. DNA for the CDR3: TGTGCCAGCACCACAGGGGCCGCTACCTACGAGCAGTACTTC. Its translation: CASTTGAATYEQYF.

This sequence joins TRBV19 and TRBJ1-4; D perhaps matches TRBD1 (5 bases). Trimming removed 3 bases at V and 7 bases at J, with 18 bases between. This CDR3 spans 16 amino acids. The germline gives CDR1 LNHDA, CDR2 SQIVND (reference sequence). CDR3 coding DNA: TGTGCCAGTAGTATTGGACTCCGGGGGACGGGTGAAAAACTGTTTTTT. This codes for CASSIGLRGTGEKLFF. The full variable domain, rest sourced from reference TRBV19 and TRBJ1-4, is DGGITQSPKYLFRKEGQNVTLSCEQNLNHDAMYWYRQDPGQGLRLIYYSQIVNDFQKGDIAEGYSVSREKKESFPLTVTSAQKNPTAFYLCASSIGLRGTGEKLFFGSGTQLSVL.

This clone was recorded only once. The chain recombines TRBV30 with TRBJ1-2, with D tentatively TRBD1 (5 bases). This CDR3 has 13 residues. CDR1 is GTSNPN, CDR2 SVGIG, per germline (reference sequence). Trimming took off 0 bases at V and 10 bases at J, with 15 bases between the two ends. The CDR3 region is CAWSVRGTSIYTF. The CDR3 DNA is TGTGCCTGGAGTGTACGGGGGACGTCTATCTACACCTTC. Combining the CDR3 with reference TRBV30 and TRBJ1-2 gives the whole variable domain SQTIHQWPATLVQPVGSPLSLECTVEGTSNPNLYWYRQAAGRGLQLLFYSVGIGQISSEVPQNLSASRPQDRQFILSSKKLLLSDSGFYLCAWSVRGTSIYTFGSGTRLTVV.

V and J are TRBV3-1 (or the pseudogene TRBV3-2) and TRBJ1-1; D might be TRBD1 (5 bases). CDR3 length: 15 amino acids. Between the trimmed V and J ends, which lost 1 base and 1 base, there was a span of 10 bases. The germline V gene has CDR1 LGHDT and CDR2 YNNKEL (reference sequence). In nucleotides, the CDR3 is TGTGCCAGCAGCCAAGGGGACGGGGGGAACACTGAAGCTTTCTTT. Protein product: CASSQGDGGNTEAFF.

J is TRBJ2-1 and V is TRBV19, with 7 bases that match TRBD2. V lost 11 bases to trimming and J lost 5 bases; unmatched junction nucleotides: 15. The CDR3 is 15 amino acids. Per germline, CDR1 LNHDA and CDR2 SQIVND (reference sequence). The CDR3 loop reads CASTQGTNVNNEQFF. CDR3 nucleotides: TGTGCCTCGACGCAAGGGACTAATGTAAACAATGAGCAGTTCTTC.

The J gene is TRBJ1-3, the V gene TRBV30, with D unclear. The V gene's germline CDR1 is GTSNPN and CDR2 SVGIG (reference sequence). Trimming removed 3 bases at V and 0 bases at J, with 9 bases between. The CDR3 is made up of 14 amino acids. The DNA for the CDR3 is TGTGCCTGGAGCAGCAGGTACTCTGGAAACACCATATATTTT. Translating it yields CAWSSRYSGNTIYF.

The DNA of the CDR3 is TGTGCCAGCAAGAGGGCGATGTGGGGAAACACCATATATTTT. Its translation: CASKRAMWGNTIYF. The chain recombines TRBV6-5 with TRBJ1-3; no clear D. CDR3 size: 14 residues. V was clipped by 7 bases and J by 4 bases, with 14 bases between them. Per germline, CDR1 MNHEY and CDR2 SVGAGI.

The V gene is TRBV4-1, the J gene TRBJ2-5; 9 bases map to TRBD1. The CDR3 covers 16 residues. Germline CDR1 MGHRA, CDR2 YSYEKL. J lost 4 bases, V lost 1 base, and 7 bases had no gene match. In DNA form, the CDR3 reads TGCGCCAGCAGCCAAGTCGGACAGGGGAGTGGAGAGACCCAGTACTTC. Translated: CASSQVGQGSGETQYF.

The chain employs TRBV19 and TRBJ2-3; TRBD2 might be the D (6 bases). This CDR3 spans 14 amino acids. Germline lookup yields CDR1 LNHDA and CDR2 SQIVND (reference sequence). Trimming pared 4 bases from V and 2 bases from J, leaving 10 bases between. CDR3 amino acids: CASSREDFTDTQYF. In DNA, the CDR3 is TGTGCCAGTAGTAGGGAGGATTTCACAGATACGCAGTATTTT.

This chain connects TRBV5-4 to TRBJ1-1, with 7 nucleotides matching TRBD1. This CDR3 is built from 15 residues. Germline trimming cut 2 bases from V and 3 bases from J; bases unmatched to any gene: 7. CDR1 and CDR2 from the germline V gene are SGHNT and YYREEE (reference sequence). CDR3 region: CASSFISTGDTEAFF. DNA for the CDR3: TGTGCCAGCAGCTTTATCAGTACAGGGGACACTGAAGCTTTCTTT.

The chain links TRBV6-6 to TRBJ2-5; 7 bases align to TRBD2. Germline V lookup: CDR1 MNHNY, CDR2 SVGAGI (reference sequence). V lost 6 bases and J lost 2; bases outside the gene matches: 12. The CDR3 consists of 16 residues. The CDR3, as DNA: TGTGCCAGCAGATTACTTCCGGGGGGAACTCAAGAGACCCAGTACTTC. It is translated as CASRLLPGGTQETQYF.

This chain connects TRBV2 to TRBJ2-5; 7 bases are a match to TRBD2. Germline V gene lookup returns CDR1 SNHLY and CDR2 FYNNEI. There are 14 residues in the CDR3. Germline trimming cut 5 bases from V and 2 bases from J; bases unmatched to any gene: 5. The CDR3 DNA is TGTGCCAGCAGTATTATAGCGGGTCAAGAGACCCAGTACTTC. Residues: CASSIIAGQETQYF. Drawing the rest from reference TRBV2 and TRBJ2-5, the complete variable domain is EPEVTQTPSHQVTQMGQEVILRCVPISNHLYFYWYRQILGQKVEFLVSFYNNEISEKSEIFDDQFSVERPDGSNFTLKIRSTKLEDSAMYFCASSIIAGQETQYFGPGTRLLVL.

The genes are TRBV24-1 and TRBJ2-3, with no clear D. There are 12 residues in the CDR3. Germline V gene lookup returns CDR1 KGHDR and CDR2 SFDVKD. V was cut by 3 bases and J by 6 bases, with 6 bases left in between. CDR3 amino acids: CATSDPGDTQYF. DNA for the CDR3: TGTGCCACCAGTGATCCCGGGGATACGCAGTATTTT.